The next 20 T cell receptor beta chains were all read from a single sample in a study of blood T cell repertoires in COVID-19. Measured with immunoSEQ multiplex PCR; TCRdb has only the in-frame clones, and not every one. The sample includes roughly 250,000 clones, about 82% of them seen just once. The sequenced sample was PBMCs or T cells enriched from blood (not recorded which). These receptors were collected from a woman aged 45-59 years who had recovered from COVID-19.

The chain links TRBV4-3 to TRBJ1-4, with no clear D. CDR1 LGHNA and CDR2 YSLEER come from the germline V gene. Trimming shortened V by 0 bases and J by 1 base, and 3 bases separated the two germline ends. CDR3 size: 14 residues. The CDR3 DNA sequence: TGCGCCAGCAGCCAAGACAGAACTAATGAAAAACTGTTTTTT. It specifies CASSQDRTNEKLFF.

Worth noting for this clone: An end of the junction does not agree with germline; a read error may underlie this. The chain links TRBV6-5 to TRBJ2-5; TRBD1 matches at 7 bases. Germline values: CDR1 MNHEY, CDR2 SVGAGI. This CDR3 has 15 amino acids. This chain's CDR3 is CASSDSRDRQETQYF. DNA of the CDR3: TGTGCCAGCAGTGACTCTCGGGACAGACAAGAGACCCAGTACTTC.

Here the CDR3 reads CASSPWTSGSSYEQYF. The CDR3 DNA is TGTGCCAGCAGTCCGTGGACTAGCGGGAGCAGTTACGAGCAGTACTTC. The chain has TRBV6-2 or TRBV6-3 and TRBJ2-7; TRBD2 matches at 13 bases. The CDR3 has 16 residues. Trimming cost V 5 bases and J 4 bases; bases outside gene matches: 8. Looked up from germline, CDR1 is MNHEY and CDR2 is SVGEGT.

The chain recombines TRBV7-9 with TRBJ2-5, with D uncertain. This CDR3 contains 13 residues. Trimming shortened V by 1 base and J by 3 bases, and 6 bases separated the two germline ends. Germline CDR1 reads SEHNR; CDR2 reads FQNEAQ (reference sequence). This CDR3 is CASSLGAEETQYF. DNA of the CDR3: TGTGCCAGCAGCTTAGGCGCGGAAGAGACCCAGTACTTC.

In its sample, this clone was seen once. The chain is built from TRBV29-1 and TRBJ1-2, with 7 positions matching TRBD1. Trimming took 5 bases from V and 0 from J; bases not matched to a gene: 6. This CDR3 has 14 residues. Germline CDR1 reads SQVTM; CDR2 reads ANQGSEA. CDR3 in DNA: TGCAGCGTTAGGGACAGAGGGACTAACTATGGCTACACCTTC. Its translation: CSVRDRGTNYGYTF.

On this clone: A junction boundary mismatches the germline segment, possibly from a read error. The V call is TRBV7-9, the J call TRBJ2-7; TRBD1 is a possible D gene (5 bases). The CDR3 spans 12 residues. Germline V gene lookup returns CDR1 SEHNR and CDR2 FQNEAQ (reference sequence). As DNA, the CDR3 is TGTGCCAGCAGCCCGACAGCGTACGAGCAGTATTTC. It translates to CASSPTAYEQYF.

The count of this clone is one. The rearrangement joins TRBV7-8 to TRBJ2-1; D unclear. This CDR3 has 13 residues. The V gene lost 5 bases and the J gene lost 2 bases, with 7 bases spanning the gap. Germline lookup yields CDR1 SGHVS and CDR2 FQNEAQ. CDR3 nucleotides: TGTGCCAGCAGCGCAGTAACCTACAATGAGCAGTTCTTC. This sequence encodes CASSAVTYNEQFF.

This clone was observed a few times. V is TRBV18 and J is TRBJ1-2; TRBD1 might be the D (5 bases). The germline V gene encodes CDR1 KGHSH and CDR2 LQKENI. The germline V and J ends were trimmed by 6 bases and 1 base, with 12 bases remaining between them. CDR3 size: 14 residues. CDR3 nucleotides: TGTGCCAGCTCCTACGACAGTATTAACTATGGCTACACCTTC. This translates into CASSYDSINYGYTF.

The V and J genes are TRBV5-1 and TRBJ2-1; 11 nucleotides match TRBD1. The CDR3 is made up of 15 amino acids. V lost 4 bases, J lost 3 bases, and 3 bases stayed unmatched. CDR1 is SGHRS and CDR2 is YFSETQ in the germline V gene. Here the CDR3 DNA reads TGCGCCAGCAGCCGGGACAGGGGGATCTACAATGAGCAGTTCTTC. Translation gives CASSRDRGIYNEQFF.

The chain is built from TRBV28 and TRBJ1-1, with a weak D call TRBD1 (6 bases). The CDR3 length is 14 residues. The V and J ends lost 3 bases and 4 bases respectively, with 12 bases between them. Per the germline V gene, CDR1 is MDHEN and CDR2 is SYDVKM. Written as DNA, the CDR3 is TGTGCCAGCAGTTTGATCAGGGGCATCACTGAAGCTTTCTTT. As protein: CASSLIRGITEAFF.

The rearrangement uses TRBV29-1 and TRBJ2-1; 11 nucleotides align to TRBD1. The CDR3 has 18 residues. Germline CDR1 and CDR2: SQVTM and ANQGSEA. Germline trimming cut 1 base from V and 8 bases from J; bases unmatched to any gene: 16. The CDR3: CSVEVRTGGEFSIDEQFF. The DNA of the CDR3 is TGCAGCGTTGAAGTCCGGACAGGGGGCGAATTTAGTATAGATGAGCAGTTCTTC.

The chain couples TRBV18 to TRBJ1-2; no definite D call. Trimming cost V 3 bases and J 6 bases, with 11 bases left between them. Germline values: CDR1 KGHSH, CDR2 LQKENI. The CDR3 length is 13 residues. Here the CDR3 reads CASSPRVRHGYTF. DNA for the CDR3: TGTGCCAGCTCACCGAGGGTTAGGCATGGCTACACCTTC.

The chain joins TRBV7-6 to TRBJ2-3; the match to TRBD2 covers 10 bases. Germline lookup yields CDR1 SGHVS and CDR2 FNYEAQ. The CDR3 totals 17 residues. V gave up 5 bases and J gave up 3 bases; unmatched junction bases: 11. The CDR3 DNA reads as TGTGCCAGCAGCCTTAGCGGAACTAGCGGGGCGACAGATACGCAGTATTTT. Amino acid sequence: CASSLSGTSGATDTQYF.

The V and J genes are TRBV29-1 and TRBJ2-7; possibly TRBD1 for D (6 bases). The germline CDR1 and CDR2 sequences are SQVTM and ANQGSEA. V lost 3 bases, J lost 2 bases, and 8 bases lay in between. The CDR3 spans 12 residues. The DNA for the CDR3 is TGCAGCGTTGAGGGGGACACCTACGAGCAGTACTTC. This translates into CSVEGDTYEQYF.

This chain uses TRBV6-2 or TRBV6-3 with TRBJ1-1; TRBD1 is a possible D gene (5 bases). This CDR3 contains 14 residues. CDR1 and CDR2 (germline): MNHEY, SVGEGT. The V gene lost 4 bases and the J gene lost 4 bases, with 13 bases spanning the gap. CDR3 protein: CASSLGLLVTEAFF. The CDR3 DNA is TGTGCCAGCAGTTTGGGACTTCTAGTCACTGAAGCTTTCTTT.

The V call is TRBV7-9, the J call TRBJ2-7; 8 bases align to TRBD2. Trimming took 5 bases from V and 7 from J; bases not matched to a gene: 10. Germline V lookup: CDR1 SEHNR, CDR2 FQNEAQ (reference sequence). CDR3 length: 14 residues. Here the CDR3 DNA reads TGTGCCAGCAGCATCCTAACGGGAGGGGAAGAGCAGTACTTC. It specifies CASSILTGGEEQYF.

V is TRBV7-8 and J is TRBJ2-2; 7 nucleotides match TRBD2. Germline CDR1 and CDR2: SGHVS and FQNEAQ. After removal of 5 bases from V and 7 bases from J, the junction contained 10 bases not matched to a gene. The CDR3 is made up of 15 amino acids. CDR3 DNA sequence: TGTGCCAGCAGCCCACCGGGGGGTCTTGACGGGGAGCTGTTTTTT. Residues: CASSPPGGLDGELFF.

The CDR3 sequence is CASSLKTGTTGELFF. The CDR3 DNA follows: TGTGCCAGCAGCTTAAAGACAGGAACCACCGGGGAGCTGTTTTTT. This chain links TRBV5-4 with TRBJ2-2, with TRBD1 as a possible D gene (6 bases). The CDR3 covers 15 residues. The ends were cut back, 2 bases at V and 4 bases at J, with 12 bases in the middle. The V gene's germline CDR1 is SGHNT and CDR2 YYREEE (reference sequence).

The V call is TRBV4-1, the J call TRBJ1-5, with no clear D. The V and J ends lost 4 bases and 0 bases respectively, with 13 bases between them. Germline lookup yields CDR1 MGHRA and CDR2 YSYEKL. The CDR3 loop spans 16 amino acids. CDR3 DNA: TGCGCCAGCAGCCTTCGGGTAGGAGCTAGCAATCAGCCCCAGCATTTT. Amino acid sequence: CASSLRVGASNQPQHF.

The genes are TRBV6-2 or TRBV6-3 and TRBJ1-2; D possibly corresponds to TRBD1 (6 bases). CDR1 is MNHEY, CDR2 SVGEGT, per germline. The ends were cut back, 5 bases at V and 6 bases at J, with 16 bases in the middle. This CDR3 comprises 14 residues. The CDR3 nucleotides read TGTGCCAGCAGTCGACGGGGGGCTATCGATGGCTACACCTTC. Its translation: CASSRRGAIDGYTF.